These T cell receptor beta chains were read from a single sample in a study of cytomegalovirus exposure and HLA in healthy donors. Assay: immunoSEQ multiplex PCR; the TCRdb copy retains only in-frame clones and omits some. This sample has 150,000 to 200,000 clones, with about 75% found just once. The sequenced sample consisted of PBMCs. The source is a male donor in good health and CMV-seronegative. The CDR3 runs from the conserved cysteine through the conserved F or W.

v_gene | CDR3aa
TRBV19 | CASSTGIGHKQPQHF
TRBV7-8 | CASSLARTPYSNQPQHF
TRBV6-5 | CASSYSGRVKETQYF
TRBV7-9 | CASSLEADTEAFF
TRBV6-5 | CASTGKQGHPGELFF
TRBV5-1 | CASSRTGGYSPLHF
TRBV10-3 | CAIRNGDSGNSPLHF
TRBV28 | CASRPSGGSRYEQYF
TRBV4-2 | CASSQGLAGGSTDTQYF
TRBV7-9 | CASSRGQKNIQYF
TRBV7-9 | CASSLSSGTKKFF
TRBV28 | CASSLRVGSSSTDTQYF
TRBV4-2 | CASSPDRAGTEAFF
TRBV7-9 | CASSFNRNYEQYF
TRBV28 | CASRSLDRLNQPQHF
TRBV4-1 | CASRAVQGTTDTQYF
TRBV5-7 | CASSLWQGTQETQYF
TRBV27 | CASSSWTEETQYF
TRBV6-1 | CASTLQGGEDTQYF
TRBV18 | CASSPLGTGGNQPQHF
TRBV5-4 | CASSLRSSGSRSGELFF
TRBV7-2 | CASSPQGGSYNEQFF
TRBV2 | CASSEALGTGTYEQYF
TRBV11-2 | CASSLGGTGFNEKLFF
TRBV25-1 | CASSGPGGLDVETQYF
TRBV5-1 | CASSLGVGQVDEKLFF
TRBV18 | CASSPPRGSYNEQFF
TRBV25-1 | CATQQGVGYTF
TRBV15 | CATSTSLAGSREQYF
TRBV19 | CATQEYGYTF
TRBV27 | CASRVYSGRAREQFF
TRBV27 | CASAPGTSGRNEQFF